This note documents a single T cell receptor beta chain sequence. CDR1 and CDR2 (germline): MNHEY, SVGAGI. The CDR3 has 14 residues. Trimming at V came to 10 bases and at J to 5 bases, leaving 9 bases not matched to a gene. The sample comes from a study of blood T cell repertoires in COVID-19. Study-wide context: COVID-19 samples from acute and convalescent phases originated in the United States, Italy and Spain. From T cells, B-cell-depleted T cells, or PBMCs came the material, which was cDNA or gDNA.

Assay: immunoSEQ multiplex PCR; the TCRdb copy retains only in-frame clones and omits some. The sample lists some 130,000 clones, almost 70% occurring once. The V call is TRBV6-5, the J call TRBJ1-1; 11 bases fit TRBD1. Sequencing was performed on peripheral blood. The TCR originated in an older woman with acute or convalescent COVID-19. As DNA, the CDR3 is TGTGCCACCTCGGACAGGGGGCTGCGGACTGAAGCTTTCTTT. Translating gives CATSDRGLRTEAFF.